One and the same sample provided the 22 T cell receptor beta chains below, sequenced in a study of CD8 T cells in ankylosing spondylitis. Via MiXCR, TCRdb re-called the 5' RACE reads, giving one row per CDR3 protein. Of more than 400,000 distinct CDR3 sequences in the sample, about 5.2% are singletons; the top ten hold under 4.5%. Broader study findings: One TCR beta motif, made up of fewer than 10 highly homologous variants, appeared characteristic of ankylosing spondylitis blood.

Their recognized antigens are unknown. Material: blood, either unsorted or a sorted T cell fraction (not recorded which). These receptor sequences come from a male donor with ankylosing spondylitis.

This clonotype was observed a few times. The V gene is TRBV20-1, the J gene TRBJ2-1; TRBD2 matches at 9 bases. The CDR3 sequence is 19 residues long. The V gene end was trimmed by 5 bases and the J gene end by 0 bases; junction bases not matched to a gene: 17. CDR1 DFQATT and CDR2 SNEGSKA come from the germline V gene (reference sequence). The chain's CDR3 is CSAPQRSAGGQSSYNEQFF. DNA for the CDR3: TGCAGTGCTCCTCAAAGGTCAGCGGGGGGCCAAAGCTCCTACAATGAGCAGTTCTTC.

This clonotype showed up many times. This chain connects TRBV5-1 to TRBJ2-7; D unresolved. V lost 0 bases and J 4 bases, leaving 17 bases between the germline ends. CDR3 length: 16 residues. Germline CDR1 reads SGHRS; CDR2 reads YFSETQ. CDR3 residues: CASSLDPRRTLYEQYF. The CDR3, as DNA: TGCGCCAGCAGCTTGGACCCGCGGCGGACCCTATACGAGCAGTACTTC. The whole variable domain, filled in from reference TRBV5-1 and TRBJ2-7, reads KAGVTQTPRYLIKTRGQQVTLSCSPISGHRSVSWYQQTPGQGLQFLFEYFSETQRNKGNFPGRFSGRQFSNSRSEMNVSTLELGDSALYLCASSLDPRRTLYEQYFGPGTRLTVT.

This clonotype was observed at least ten times. The chain couples TRBV10-3 to TRBJ2-2; D gene unclear. The germline V gene encodes CDR1 ENHRY and CDR2 SYGVKD. This CDR3 comprises 15 residues. V was clipped by 5 bases and J by 0 bases, with 10 bases between them. CDR3 nucleotides: TGTGCCATCAGTTCCGGACGAGCGAACACCGGGGAGCTGTTTTTT. Amino acid sequence: CAISSGRANTGELFF.

The CDR3 DNA is TGTGCCAGCAGCCCGGTCGACAGGGGTCCACGCTACGAGCAGTACTTC. It is translated as CASSPVDRGPRYEQYF. This chain connects TRBV11-2 to TRBJ2-7; 8 bases are a match to TRBD1. Looked up from germline, CDR1 is SGHAT and CDR2 is FQNNGV. The CDR3 runs 16 residues. With 5 bases clipped from V and 3 bases from J, the junction kept 12 bases outside the gene matches.

This clonotype was seen many times. The J gene is TRBJ1-1, the V gene TRBV6-1, with D perhaps matching TRBD1 (5 bases). Trimming pared 1 base from V and 5 bases from J, leaving 8 bases between. The CDR3 totals 13 residues. CDR1 is MNHNS, CDR2 SASEGT, per germline. CDR3 bases: TGTGCCAGCAGTGAAGGCAGGGTTACTGAAGCTTTCTTT. Translated, it gives CASSEGRVTEAFF.

This clonotype was seen a handful of times. The V and J genes are TRBV4-1 and TRBJ2-2; D is possibly TRBD1 or TRBD2 (5 bases each). V lost 0 bases and J lost 4, with 12 bases in between. The CDR3 is 16 amino acids. Germline CDR1 and CDR2: MGHRA and YSYEKL. CDR3 DNA sequence: TGCGCCAGCAGCCAAGATAGAATGGGGGTCACCGGGGAGCTGTTTTTT. Encoded protein: CASSQDRMGVTGELFF.

This clonotype appeared many times. J is TRBJ1-2 and V is TRBV12-3 or TRBV12-4, with D hard to call. V dropped 4 bases and J dropped 8 bases, with 14 bases sitting between them. This CDR3 comprises 13 residues. The CDR3 nucleotides read TGTGCCAGCAGTTATCGAGGGTACGGCGGCTACACCTTC. This codes for CASSYRGYGGYTF.

This clonotype was counted ten times or more. This sequence joins TRBV6-5 and TRBJ1-6; possible D gene TRBD1, 5 bases. The CDR3 sequence is 18 residues long. Germline V CDR1 and CDR2: MNHEY, SVGAGI. V dropped 2 bases and J dropped 0 bases, with 14 bases sitting between them. The CDR3 protein is CASSYDPPGGSYNSPLHF. CDR3 sequence (DNA): TGTGCCAGCAGTTACGACCCCCCTGGGGGCTCCTATAATTCACCCCTCCACTTT.

This clonotype showed up many times. V usage is TRBV4-2 and J usage is TRBJ2-4; D is possibly TRBD2 (5 bases). CDR3 size: 15 residues. Germline-derived CDR1 and CDR2 are LGHNA and YNFKEQ. V lost 0 bases, J lost 6 bases, and 12 bases lay in between. CDR3 nucleotide sequence: TGTGCCAGCAGCCAAGATACGGGGTATGGAAACATTCAGTACTTC. Translating gives CASSQDTGYGNIQYF.

This chain links TRBV7-9 with TRBJ2-1; the match to TRBD1 covers 7 bases. Trimming at V came to 4 bases and at J to 6 bases, leaving 6 bases not matched to a gene. CDR1 and CDR2 (germline): SEHNR, FQNEAQ (reference sequence). The CDR3 loop spans 14 amino acids. CDR3 nucleotide sequence: TGTGCCAGCAGCTCCCACAGGGGCGGCAATGAGCAGTTCTTC. Residues: CASSSHRGGNEQFF. Complete variable domain (other parts from reference TRBV7-9 and TRBJ2-1): DTGVSQNPRHKITKRGQNVTFRCDPISEHNRLYWYRQTLGQGPEFLTYFQNEAQLEKSRLLSDRFSAERPKGSFSTLEIQRTEQGDSAMYLCASSSHRGGNEQFFGPGTRLTVL.

In its sample, this clonotype was seen many times. The gene calls are TRBV28 and TRBJ2-1; 10 bases are a match to TRBD1. The CDR3 runs 16 residues. The germline V gene encodes CDR1 MDHEN and CDR2 SYDVKM. J lost 6 bases, V lost 5 bases, and 10 bases had no gene match. Here the CDR3 reads CASSTPGQGMGNEQFF. The DNA of the CDR3 is TGTGCCAGCAGTACCCCGGGACAGGGGATGGGCAATGAGCAGTTCTTC.

This clonotype was seen many times. The chain carries TRBV12-3 or TRBV12-4 and TRBJ1-6; TRBD1 is a possible D gene (5 bases). The CDR3 contains 15 residues. V was clipped by 6 bases and J by 0 bases, with 9 bases between them. This chain's CDR3 is CASRPGGSYNSPLHF. CDR3 DNA sequence: TGTGCCAGCAGGCCTGGGGGCTCCTATAATTCACCCCTCCACTTT.

This clonotype has a count of ten or more. The V gene is TRBV10-3, the J gene TRBJ2-7, with 10 bases that match TRBD2. The CDR3 is made up of 15 amino acids. Germline lookup yields CDR1 ENHRY and CDR2 SYGVKD. V shed 0 bases and J 5 bases; nucleotides not matched to a gene: 4. CDR3 residues: CAISESGLAGDEQYF. In nucleotides, the CDR3 is TGTGCCATCAGTGAGTCAGGGCTAGCGGGAGACGAGCAGTACTTC.

Ten or more counts support this clonotype. The V gene is TRBV9, the J gene TRBJ1-2, with TRBD1 identical over 9 bases. J was trimmed by 8 bases and V by 3 bases; bases with no gene match: 5. The V gene's germline CDR1 is SGDLS and CDR2 YYNGEE. The CDR3 extends over 13 amino acids. CDR3 in DNA: TGTGCCAGCAGCGCACGGACAGGGGACGGCTACACCTTC. Translated, it gives CASSARTGDGYTF. Looking up the rest from reference TRBV9 and TRBJ1-2 gives the full variable domain: DSGVTQTPKHLITATGQRVTLRCSPRSGDLSVYWYQQSLDQGLQFLIQYYNGEERAKGNILERFSAQQFPDLHSELNLSSLELGDSALYFCASSARTGDGYTFGSGTRLTVV.

This clonotype was seen only a few times. V is TRBV5-1 and J is TRBJ2-1, with 7 bases fitting TRBD2. Germline V gene sequence: CDR1 SGHRS, CDR2 YFSETQ. CDR3 length equals 16 residues. V was clipped by 0 bases and J by 6 bases; unmatched bases: 9. CDR3 DNA: TGCGCCAGCAGCTTGGTGGGGGAGGGCAGGAGCAATGAGCAGTTCTTC. It translates to CASSLVGEGRSNEQFF.

This clonotype was counted between two and nine times. J is TRBJ1-2 and V is TRBV24-1; D unresolved. The CDR3 has 11 residues. Trimming cost V 9 bases and J 2 bases, with 6 bases left between them. The germline gives CDR1 KGHDR, CDR2 SFDVKD. This chain's CDR3 is CATGSNYGYTF. The DNA of the CDR3 is TGTGCCACCGGCAGCAACTATGGCTACACCTTC.

This clonotype was found many times. The V call is TRBV7-9, the J call TRBJ2-2; 7 bases line up with TRBD1. J was trimmed by 1 base and V by 2 bases; bases with no gene match: 7. The CDR3 totals 17 residues. Germline V gene data show CDR1 as SEHNR and CDR2 as FQNEAQ (reference sequence). CDR3 in amino acids: CASSLNIGTENTGELFF. The CDR3 DNA reads TGTGCCAGCAGCTTAAACATTGGGACAGAGAACACCGGGGAGCTGTTTTTT.

This clonotype was picked up many times. The chain is built from TRBV20-1 and TRBJ1-1; 9 bases match TRBD1. CDR1 and CDR2 from the germline V gene are DFQATT and SNEGSKA (reference sequence). J gave up 8 bases and V 1 base, and 2 bases lay outside the gene matches. This CDR3 has 12 residues. The CDR3 spells CSARGGQGEAFF. Here the CDR3 DNA reads TGCAGTGCTAGAGGGGGACAGGGCGAAGCTTTCTTT.

This clonotype showed up many times. The chain combines TRBV6-1 with TRBJ2-4; D is unresolved. The CDR3 has 14 amino acids. V was pared by 2 bases and J by 1 base, with 6 bases between. Per the germline V gene, CDR1 is MNHNS and CDR2 is SASEGT. The CDR3 DNA sequence: TGTGCCAGCAGTGAATCGAACGCCAAAAACATTCAGTACTTC. The encoded protein is CASSESNAKNIQYF.

This clonotype was observed many times. The gene calls are TRBV6-6 and TRBJ2-1, with D tentatively TRBD1 (5 bases). The CDR3 extends over 13 amino acids. Trimming took 0 bases from V and 14 from J, leaving 14 bases between them. Per germline, CDR1 MNHNY and CDR2 SVGAGI (reference sequence). The CDR3 nucleotides are TGTGCCAGCAGTTACTCGGACGAGGACAAAGAGTTCTTC. Amino acid sequence: CASSYSDEDKEFF.

This clonotype was recorded many times. The chain links TRBV21-1 to TRBJ1-2; the table's D call of TRBD1 was not tested on the DNA. TRBV21-1 is assigned pseudogene status. The CDR3 covers 14 residues. The CDR3 DNA is TGTGCCACCAGGGCAGGGAAACTTGGCGATGGCTACACCTTC. Amino acid sequence: CATRAGKLGDGYTF.

This clonotype has a handful of counts. The rearrangement uses TRBV20-1 and TRBJ2-5; TRBD2 matches at 14 bases. From germline, CDR1 is DFQATT and CDR2 SNEGSKA (reference sequence). The CDR3 loop spans 16 amino acids. Germline trimming cut 4 bases from V and 3 bases from J; bases unmatched to any gene: 7. CDR3: CSAMRLAGGPKETQYF. The CDR3 region has the DNA TGCAGTGCTATGAGACTAGCGGGGGGGCCGAAAGAGACCCAGTACTTC.